This TCR beta chain came from a study of T cell changes during pregnancy in multiple sclerosis. Using immunoSEQ multiplex PCR, the repertoire was profiled, and TCRdb retains in-frame clones only, with some absent. Of tens of thousands of clones detected, about 94% appear once; the ten largest clones hold around 0.4%. Only a few counts were recorded for this clone. The sequence came from a female donor with multiple sclerosis, enrolled in a pregnancy study. This specimen was CD4+ T cells from peripheral blood mononuclear cells, taken in the second trimester of pregnancy.

The DNA for the CDR3 is TGTGCCAGTAGTATTGGGGGGGAGTACGAGCAGTACTTC. Its protein product is CASSIGGEYEQYF. The J gene is TRBJ2-7, the V gene TRBV19; 7 bases match TRBD2. The CDR3 spans 13 residues. The germline gives CDR1 LNHDA, CDR2 SQIVND (reference sequence). The V gene end was trimmed by 3 bases and the J gene end by 4 bases; junction bases not matched to a gene: 3.